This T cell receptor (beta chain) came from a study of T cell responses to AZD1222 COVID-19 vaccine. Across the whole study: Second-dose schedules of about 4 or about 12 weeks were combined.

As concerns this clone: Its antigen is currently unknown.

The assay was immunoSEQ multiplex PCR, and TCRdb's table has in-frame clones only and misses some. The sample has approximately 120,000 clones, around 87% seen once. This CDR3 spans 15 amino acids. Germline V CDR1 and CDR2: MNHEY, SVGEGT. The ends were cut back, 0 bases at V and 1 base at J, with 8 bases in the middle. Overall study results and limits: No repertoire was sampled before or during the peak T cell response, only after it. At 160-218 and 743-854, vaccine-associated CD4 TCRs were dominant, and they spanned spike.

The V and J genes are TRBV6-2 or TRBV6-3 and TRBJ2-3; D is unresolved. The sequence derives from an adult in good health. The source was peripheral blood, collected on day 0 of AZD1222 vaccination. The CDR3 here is CASSYSIRGTDTQYF. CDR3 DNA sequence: TGTGCCAGCAGTTACTCTATCCGAGGCACAGATACGCAGTATTTT.